This T cell receptor beta chain was observed in a study of PD-1 blockade in classical Hodgkin lymphoma. About the study: Nivolumab was administered to patients intravenously at 3 mg/kg every 2 weeks.

Overall study results and limits: The study reported lower baseline TCR diversity in newly diagnosed patients than in healthy donors.

The sample's time point: cycle 4 day 1 (C4D1), after 6 weeks of nivolumab. In every patient, relapse followed autologous stem cell transplantation, while exposure to brentuximab vedotin differed. As to this clone: Its antigen remains unknown.

Generated by immunoSEQ multiplex PCR, the TCRdb table keeps only in-frame clones and is missing some. The sample comprises tens of thousands of clones, 70% to 90% of which are singletons, and roughly 8% rests with the top ten. The TCR sequence derives from a human donor with classical Hodgkin lymphoma. Sample: peripheral blood mononuclear cells (PBMCs), taken before the fourth cycle of nivolumab.

CDR3 amino acids: CASRPGVGNQPQHF. DNA for the CDR3: TGTGCCAGCAGACCAGGGGTTGGTAATCAGCCCCAGCATTTT. V usage is TRBV2 and J usage is TRBJ1-5, with D perhaps TRBD1 (6 bases). V was shortened by 6 bases and J by 4 bases, with 13 bases between the two germline ends. The CDR3 covers 14 residues. Germline assignment: CDR1 SNHLY and CDR2 FYNNEI.